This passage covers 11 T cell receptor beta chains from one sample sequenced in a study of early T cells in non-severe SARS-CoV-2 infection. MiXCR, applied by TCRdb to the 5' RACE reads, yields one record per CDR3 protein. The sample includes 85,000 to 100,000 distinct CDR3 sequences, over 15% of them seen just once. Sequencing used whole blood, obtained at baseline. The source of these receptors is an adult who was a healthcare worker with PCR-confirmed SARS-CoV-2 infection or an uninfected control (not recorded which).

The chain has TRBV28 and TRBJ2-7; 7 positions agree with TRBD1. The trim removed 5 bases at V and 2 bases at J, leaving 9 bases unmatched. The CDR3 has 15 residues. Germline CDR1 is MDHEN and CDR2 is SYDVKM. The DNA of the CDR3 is TGTGCCAGCAGTAAAGTAAGGACAGGAGCCTACGAGCAGTACTTC. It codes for CASSKVRTGAYEQYF.

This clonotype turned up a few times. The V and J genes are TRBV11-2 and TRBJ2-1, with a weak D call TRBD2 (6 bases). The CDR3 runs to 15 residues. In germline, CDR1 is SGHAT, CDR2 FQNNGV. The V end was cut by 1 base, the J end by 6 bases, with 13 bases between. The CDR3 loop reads CASSLGRDFVNEQFF. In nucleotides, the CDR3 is TGTGCCAGCAGCTTAGGGCGGGATTTTGTCAATGAGCAGTTCTTC.

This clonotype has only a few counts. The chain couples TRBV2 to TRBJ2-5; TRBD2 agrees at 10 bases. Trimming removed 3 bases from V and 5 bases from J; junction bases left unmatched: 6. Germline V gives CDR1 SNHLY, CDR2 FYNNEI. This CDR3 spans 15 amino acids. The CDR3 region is CASSDMSGRGETQYF. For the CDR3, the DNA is TGTGCCAGCAGTGATATGAGCGGGAGGGGCGAGACCCAGTACTTC.

CDR3 sequence: CASSLGHTIVTNEKLFF. CDR3 DNA: TGCGCCAGCAGCTTGGGACACACGATCGTCACTAATGAAAAACTGTTTTTT. The chain links TRBV5-1 to TRBJ1-4; D not certain. Germline CDR1 is SGHRS and CDR2 is YFSETQ. V lost 0 bases and J lost 2, with 14 bases in between. This CDR3 spans 17 amino acids. Using reference TRBV5-1 and TRBJ1-4 for the parts outside the CDR3, the full variable domain is KAGVTQTPRYLIKTRGQQVTLSCSPISGHRSVSWYQQTPGQGLQFLFEYFSETQRNKGNFPGRFSGRQFSNSRSEMNVSTLELGDSALYLCASSLGHTIVTNEKLFFGSGTQLSVL.

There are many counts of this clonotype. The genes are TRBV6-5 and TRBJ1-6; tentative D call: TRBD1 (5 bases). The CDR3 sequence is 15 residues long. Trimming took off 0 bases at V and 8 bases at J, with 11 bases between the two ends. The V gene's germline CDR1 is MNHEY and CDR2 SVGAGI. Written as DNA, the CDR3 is TGTGCCAGCAGTTACTCCGTCGGGGGGGATTCACCCCTCCACTTT. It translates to CASSYSVGGDSPLHF.

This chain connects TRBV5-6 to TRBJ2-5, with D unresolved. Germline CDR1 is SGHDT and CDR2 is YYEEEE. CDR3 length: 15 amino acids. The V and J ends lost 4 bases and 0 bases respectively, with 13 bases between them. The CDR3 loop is CASSRPTTDQETQYF. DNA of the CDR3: TGTGCCAGCAGCCGCCCGACAACGGACCAAGAGACCCAGTACTTC.

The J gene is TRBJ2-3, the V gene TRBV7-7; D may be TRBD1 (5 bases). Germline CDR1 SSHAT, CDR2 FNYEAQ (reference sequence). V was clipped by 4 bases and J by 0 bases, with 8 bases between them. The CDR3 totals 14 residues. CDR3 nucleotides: TGTGCCAGCAGCTCGGACACAAGCACAGATACGCAGTATTTT. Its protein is CASSSDTSTDTQYF.

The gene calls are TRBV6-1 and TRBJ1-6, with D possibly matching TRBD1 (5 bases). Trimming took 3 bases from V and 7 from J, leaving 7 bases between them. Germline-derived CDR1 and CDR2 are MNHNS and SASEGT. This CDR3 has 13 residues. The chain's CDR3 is CASSDEGNSPLHF. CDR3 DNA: TGTGCCAGCAGTGACGAGGGGAATTCACCCCTCCACTTT.

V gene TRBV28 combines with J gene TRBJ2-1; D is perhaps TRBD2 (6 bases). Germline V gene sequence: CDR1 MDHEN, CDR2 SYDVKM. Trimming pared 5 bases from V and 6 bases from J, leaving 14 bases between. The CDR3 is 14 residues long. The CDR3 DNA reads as TGTGCCAGCAGTCGACTAGTGGGACTCAATGAGCAGTTCTTC. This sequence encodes CASSRLVGLNEQFF.

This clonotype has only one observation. CDR3 sequence reads: CASSPFVGEETQYF. CDR3 nucleotides: TGCGCCAGCAGCCCGTTCGTCGGTGAAGAGACCCAGTACTTC. This chain uses TRBV5-1 with TRBJ2-5; D unresolved. V lost 4 bases and J 3 bases, leaving 13 bases between the germline ends. The CDR3 spans 14 residues. Germline loops: CDR1 SGHRS, CDR2 YFSETQ.

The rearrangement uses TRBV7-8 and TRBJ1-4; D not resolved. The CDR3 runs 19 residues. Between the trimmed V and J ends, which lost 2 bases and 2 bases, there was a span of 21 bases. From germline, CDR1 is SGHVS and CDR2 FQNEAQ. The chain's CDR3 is CASSLFGEPSVATNEKLFF. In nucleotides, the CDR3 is TGTGCCAGCAGCTTATTTGGAGAGCCGTCTGTGGCGACTAATGAAAAACTGTTTTTT.